A selection of T cell receptor beta chains follows, all from one sample in a study of T cells in Graves' hyperthyroidism and ophthalmopathy. TCRdb reanalysed the multiplex PCR reads using MiXCR and keeps one entry per CDR3 protein. The repertoire has about 560,000 distinct CDR3 sequences, around 17% of them found once; the top ten carry 15% to 20%. The sample consisted of blood. Receptors originate from a woman aged 18-35 years with Graves' hyperthyroidism. The CDR3 runs from the conserved cysteine through the conserved F or W. A D gene is named only where the DNA matches it firmly. Size is omitted from some rows. Given values are once, few, many or a class for expanded clones.

D gene: NA
V gene: TRBV6-5
J gene: TRBJ2-5
clone size: NA
CDR3 DNA: TGTGCCAGCAGTTACGCAGGACAGCTCCAAGAGACCCAGTACTTC
CDR3 protein: CASSYAGQLQETQYF

D gene: NA
V gene: TRBV3-1
J gene: TRBJ2-1
clone size: NA
CDR3 DNA: TGTGCCAGCAGCCAGTCTAGCTCCTACAATGAGCAGTTCTTC
CDR3 protein: CASSQSSSYNEQFF

D gene: NA
V gene: TRBV7-2
J gene: TRBJ1-1
clone size: many
CDR3 DNA: TGTGCCAGCAGCTCGGGAACAGGGAACACTGAAGCTTTCTTT
CDR3 protein: CASSSGTGNTEAFF

D gene: TRBD1
V gene: TRBV7-9
J gene: TRBJ2-7
clone size: NA
CDR3 DNA: TGTGCCAGCAGCTTAGGGACAGGTCACGACGAGCAGTACTTC
CDR3 protein: CASSLGTGHDEQYF

D gene: TRBD2
V gene: TRBV7-2
J gene: TRBJ2-5
clone size: many
CDR3 DNA: TGTGCCAGCAGCTTAGAGGTGTCCCCTAGCGGACTTGGATTCGCCCAGTACTTC
CDR3 protein: CASSLEVSPSGLGFAQYF

D gene: TRBD2
V gene: TRBV13
J gene: TRBJ2-5
clone size: few
CDR3 DNA: TGTGCCAGCAGCGCAGAAATAGCGGGGGGTAAAGACCAAGAGACCCAGTACTTC
CDR3 protein: CASSAEIAGGKDQETQYF

D gene: NA
V gene: TRBV6-2/TRBV6-3
J gene: TRBJ2-1
clone size: NA
CDR3 DNA: TGTGCCAGCAGCCCGCACGGGACATTTAATGAGCAGTTCTTC
CDR3 protein: CASSPHGTFNEQFF

D gene: NA
V gene: TRBV4-1
J gene: TRBJ2-5
clone size: many
CDR3 DNA: TGCGCCAGCAGCCAAGAGGTAGTGGCGCAAGAGACCCAGTACTTC
CDR3 protein: CASSQEVVAQETQYF

D gene: TRBD2
V gene: TRBV10-2
J gene: TRBJ2-5
clone size: many
CDR3 DNA: TGCGCCAGCAGTGTAATAGCGGGTGCACAAGAGACCCAGTACTTC
CDR3 protein: CASSVIAGAQETQYF

D gene: TRBD1
V gene: TRBV12-3/TRBV12-4
J gene: TRBJ2-7
clone size: few
CDR3 DNA: TGTGCCAGCAGTTTAGCGCGCGGGACAGGGCAAGACGAGCAGTACTTC
CDR3 protein: CASSLARGTGQDEQYF

D gene: TRBD1
V gene: TRBV6-1
J gene: TRBJ1-6
clone size: few
CDR3 DNA: TGTGCCAGCAGATCACGTCCCGGGACAGATAATTCACCCCTCCACTTT
CDR3 protein: CASRSRPGTDNSPLHF

D gene: NA
V gene: TRBV7-6
J gene: TRBJ2-7
clone size: few
CDR3 DNA: TGTGCCAGCGGGGGAGAGCGGCCCCCCTACGAGCAGTACTTC
CDR3 protein: CASGGERPPYEQYF

D gene: TRBD2
V gene: TRBV27
J gene: TRBJ2-4
clone size: many
CDR3 DNA: TGTGCCAGCACCTCGCTCGCTACGGGACTACATAAAAACATTCAGTACTTC
CDR3 protein: CASTSLATGLHKNIQYF

D gene: NA
V gene: TRBV24-1
J gene: TRBJ1-2
clone size: NA
CDR3 DNA: TGTGCCACCAGGGACAGCTACTATGGCTACACCTTC
CDR3 protein: CATRDSYYGYTF

D gene: NA
V gene: TRBV2
J gene: TRBJ1-1
clone size: few
CDR3 DNA: TGTGCCAGCAGTGACGAGAACACTGAAGCTTTCTTT
CDR3 protein: CASSDENTEAFF

D gene: NA
V gene: TRBV11-2
J gene: TRBJ1-4
clone size: few
CDR3 DNA: TGTGCCAGCAGCTCAGATTGGGGGGAAAAACTGTTTTTT
CDR3 protein: CASSSDWGEKLFF

D gene: NA
V gene: TRBV3-1
J gene: TRBJ2-2
clone size: many
CDR3 DNA: TGTGCCAGCAGCCAAGATATCCGGAGAGCCGGGGAGCTGTTTTTT
CDR3 protein: CASSQDIRRAGELFF

D gene: NA
V gene: TRBV5-1
J gene: TRBJ2-6
clone size: few
CDR3 DNA: TGCGCCAGCAGCTTAAGGACTGACTTTTCCGGGGCCAACGTCCTGACTTTC
CDR3 protein: CASSLRTDFSGANVLTF

D gene: TRBD2
V gene: TRBV18
J gene: TRBJ2-1
clone size: many
CDR3 DNA: TGTGCCAGCTCACCACTCCCGACTAGCGGGACCGAGCAGTTCTTC
CDR3 protein: CASSPLPTSGTEQFF

D gene: TRBD1
V gene: TRBV28
J gene: TRBJ2-7
clone size: many
CDR3 DNA: TGTGCCAGCAGTTTTCCCGGGACAGGCTACGAGCAGTACTTC
CDR3 protein: CASSFPGTGYEQYF